These 16 T cell receptor beta chains originate from one sample sequenced in a study of shared clonotypes between healthy human individuals. Only in-frame clones appear in the TCRdb table, and some are missing; sequencing was by immunoSEQ multiplex PCR. The sample includes 1 million to 1.2 million clones, about 72% of them seen just once. The sample comprised memory CD4+ T cells from PBMCs. Subset of the sample: CD45RA-negative fraction. The receptors were gathered from a man between 18 and 29 years old in good health. Some clones in this sample may be carry-over from other donors' samples.

This chain links TRBV7-3 with TRBJ2-1; D may match TRBD1 or TRBD2 (5 bases each). The CDR3 totals 13 residues. V lost 4 bases to trimming and J lost 8 bases, with 12 bases between them. Per the germline V gene, CDR1 is SGHTA and CDR2 is FQGTGA. The CDR3 DNA reads TGTGCCAGCAGCTCGGGACCCCACGATGAGCAGTTCTTC. It specifies CASSSGPHDEQFF.

There are a few counts of this clone. The gene calls are TRBV11-2 and TRBJ1-4; 9 bases are shared with TRBD1. The length of the CDR3 is 16 residues. Trimming at V came to 5 bases and at J to 4 bases, leaving 8 bases not matched to a gene. Germline V gene lookup returns CDR1 SGHAT and CDR2 FQNNGV. The CDR3 bases are TGTGCCAGCAGCCCCAGGTGGGGACAGGGTAATGAAAAACTGTTTTTT. Its translation is CASSPRWGQGNEKLFF.

This clone was detected only a few times. The chain links TRBV4-2 to TRBJ2-3; 8 bases match TRBD2. Germline V CDR1 and CDR2: LGHNA, YNFKEQ. The length of the CDR3 is 14 residues. J was trimmed by 3 bases and V by 4 bases; bases with no gene match: 3. Here the CDR3 reads CASSPGTSTDTQYF. The CDR3 DNA sequence: TGTGCCAGCAGCCCGGGGACTAGTACAGATACGCAGTATTTT.

The V call is TRBV15, the J call TRBJ2-5, with D tentatively TRBD2 (6 bases). Trimming took off 4 bases at V and 1 base at J, with 13 bases between the two ends. Germline loops: CDR1 LNHNV, CDR2 YYDKDF (reference sequence). This CDR3 is built from 15 residues. The CDR3 sequence: CATSMLTGVQETQYF. The CDR3 DNA reads as TGTGCCACCAGCATGCTAACGGGGGTCCAAGAGACCCAGTACTTC.

V is TRBV5-4 and J is TRBJ1-4; 8 bases map to TRBD1. The CDR3 length is 16 residues. Trimming cost V 4 bases and J 5 bases; bases outside gene matches: 10. In germline, CDR1 is SGHNT, CDR2 YYREEE (reference sequence). The CDR3 protein is CASSVGRDRLNEKLFF. CDR3 nucleotides: TGTGCCAGCAGCGTTGGCAGGGACAGGTTAAATGAAAAACTGTTTTTT. The whole variable domain, filled in from reference TRBV5-4 and TRBJ1-4, reads ETGVTQSPTHLIKTRGQQVTLRCSSQSGHNTVSWYQQALGQGPQFIFQYYREEENGRGNFPPRFSGLQFPNYSSELNVNALELDDSALYLCASSVGRDRLNEKLFFGSGTQLSVL.

The chain links TRBV6-5 to TRBJ1-2; D remains unclear. V gave up 0 bases and J gave up 2 bases, with 4 bases separating them. The CDR3 totals 13 residues. The germline V gene encodes CDR1 MNHEY and CDR2 SVGAGI. The CDR3, as DNA: TGTGCCAGCAGTTACTCGTGGAACTATGGCTACACCTTC. It codes for CASSYSWNYGYTF.

V and J are TRBV27 and TRBJ2-5; D remains unclear. CDR1 is MNHEY and CDR2 is SMNVEV in the germline V gene (reference sequence). V lost 3 bases to trimming and J lost 0 bases, with 2 bases between them. The CDR3 length is 12 residues. The CDR3 DNA is TGTGCCAGCAGTTTTAACCAAGAGACCCAGTACTTC. Its protein product is CASSFNQETQYF.

This clone was recorded once. J is TRBJ1-2 and V is TRBV2; a weak D match, TRBD1 (6 bases). The V gene's germline CDR1 is SNHLY and CDR2 FYNNEI. The CDR3 spans 13 residues. V lost 4 bases to trimming and J lost 6 bases, with 12 bases between them. The CDR3 DNA follows: TGTGCCAGCAGTGGAACAGGGATAGATGGCTACACCTTC. This gives the protein CASSGTGIDGYTF. Complete variable domain (other parts from reference TRBV2 and TRBJ1-2): EPEVTQTPSHQVTQMGQEVILRCVPISNHLYFYWYRQILGQKVEFLVSFYNNEISEKSEIFDDQFSVERPDGSNFTLKIRSTKLEDSAMYFCASSGTGIDGYTFGSGTRLTVV.

This chain links TRBV7-9 with TRBJ2-1; D gene uncertain. V was cut by 3 bases and J by 6 bases, with 18 bases left in between. Germline lookup yields CDR1 SEHNR and CDR2 FQNEAQ (reference sequence). CDR3 length: 16 amino acids. CDR3 DNA: TGTGCCAGCAGCTTGCCCCTCCAAAGGGTCGCCAATGAGCAGTTCTTC. It yields the protein CASSLPLQRVANEQFF.

The gene calls are TRBV5-6 and TRBJ2-2; 7 bases match TRBD1. The trim removed 7 bases at V and 2 bases at J, leaving 14 bases unmatched. Germline CDR1 SGHDT, CDR2 YYEEEE. CDR3 length: 17 residues. The CDR3 here is CASGAWSGTVNTGELFF. CDR3 sequence (DNA): TGTGCCAGCGGAGCTTGGAGTGGGACAGTTAACACCGGGGAGCTGTTTTTT.

This clone has just a few counts. The J gene is TRBJ2-7, the V gene TRBV28; D unclear. CDR1 and CDR2 from the germline V gene are MDHEN and SYDVKM. The CDR3 totals 11 residues. V was trimmed by 4 bases and J by 6 bases, leaving 7 bases between them. The CDR3 protein is CASSSRSEQYF. Here the CDR3 DNA reads TGTGCCAGCAGTTCCCGCTCCGAGCAGTACTTC.

The chain joins TRBV28 to TRBJ1-4; TRBD1 is a possible D gene (5 bases). Trimming shortened V by 4 bases and J by 5 bases, and 17 bases separated the two germline ends. The CDR3 is 16 amino acids. Germline-derived CDR1 and CDR2 are MDHEN and SYDVKM. CDR3 residues: CASSSSPGLRNEKLFF. The CDR3 region has the DNA TGTGCCAGCAGTTCAAGCCCGGGACTGAGAAATGAAAAACTGTTTTTT.

This clone has a single count. It is likely a read error: a sequence one base away is far more abundant. Other DNA variants within this sample encode the same CDR3. V usage is TRBV2 and J usage is TRBJ2-5; D gene ambiguous. The CDR3 runs 11 residues. Trimming removed 5 bases at V and 1 base at J, with 2 bases between. Germline V gene sequence: CDR1 SNHLY, CDR2 FYNNEI. CDR3 sequence (DNA): TGTGCCAGCAGTCCCCAAGAGACCCAGTACTTC. This encodes CASSPQETQYF.

The V call is TRBV30, the J call TRBJ2-7, with D perhaps matching TRBD2 (6 bases). V shed 1 base and J shed 0 bases, with 10 bases lying between them. Germline V gene lookup returns CDR1 GTSNPN and CDR2 SVGIG (reference sequence). This CDR3 spans 14 amino acids. The CDR3 DNA reads TGTGCCTGGAGTGATGGAGGGGCCTCCTACGAGCAGTACTTC. Encoded protein: CAWSDGGASYEQYF.

This chain connects TRBV28 to TRBJ2-5, with D possibly TRBD1 on 6 matching bases. Between the trimmed V and J ends, which lost 6 bases and 3 bases, there was a span of 11 bases. Germline V gene sequence: CDR1 MDHEN, CDR2 SYDVKM. The CDR3 is 13 amino acids. The CDR3 coding sequence is TGTGCCAGCAGCCAACCAGGGGAAGAGACCCAGTACTTC. Protein product: CASSQPGEETQYF.

This rearrangement joins TRBV7-6 to TRBJ2-5; D is ambiguous. The CDR3 has 13 residues. Deletions cut 6 bases from V and 2 bases from J, with 10 bases between. Germline CDR1 reads SGHVS; CDR2 reads FNYEAQ. The CDR3 loop is CASSWAEQETQYF. Here the CDR3 DNA reads TGTGCCAGCAGTTGGGCAGAGCAAGAGACCCAGTACTTC.